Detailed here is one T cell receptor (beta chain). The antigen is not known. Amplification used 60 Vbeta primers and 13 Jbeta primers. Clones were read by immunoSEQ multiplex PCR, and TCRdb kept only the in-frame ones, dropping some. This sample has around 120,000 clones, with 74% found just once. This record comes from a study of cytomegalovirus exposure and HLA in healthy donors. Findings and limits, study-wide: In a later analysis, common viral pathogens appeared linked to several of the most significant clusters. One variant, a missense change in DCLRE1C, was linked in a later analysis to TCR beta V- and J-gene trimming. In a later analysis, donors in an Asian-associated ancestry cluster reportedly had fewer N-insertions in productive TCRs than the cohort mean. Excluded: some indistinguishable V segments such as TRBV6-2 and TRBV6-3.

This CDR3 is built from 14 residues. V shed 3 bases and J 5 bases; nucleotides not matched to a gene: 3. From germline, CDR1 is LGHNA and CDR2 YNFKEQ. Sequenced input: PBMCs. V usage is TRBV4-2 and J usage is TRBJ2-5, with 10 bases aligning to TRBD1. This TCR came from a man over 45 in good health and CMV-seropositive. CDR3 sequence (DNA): TGTGCCAGCAGCCATGACAGGGGGCGGGAGACCCAGTACTTC. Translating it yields CASSHDRGRETQYF.